One and the same sample provided the 10 T cell receptor beta chains below, sequenced in a study of technical replicates of blood from several donors. Generated by immunoSEQ multiplex PCR, the TCRdb table keeps only in-frame clones and is missing some. The profile covers roughly 93,000 clones, with around 96% appearing a single time and about 0.25% taken by the ten largest. The sample consisted of T cells isolated from PBMCs. These receptors all come from a human donor in good health.

J is TRBJ1-5 and V is TRBV19, with a tentative D call TRBD1 (6 bases). Looked up from germline, CDR1 is LNHDA and CDR2 is SQIVND (reference sequence). The V end was cut by 8 bases, the J end by 0 bases, with 17 bases between. The CDR3 loop spans 16 amino acids. CDR3 DNA: TGTGCCAGTCACTACACAGGGTTATATAGCAATCAGCCCCAGCATTTT. Protein sequence: CASHYTGLYSNQPQHF.

This sequence joins TRBV28 and TRBJ1-2; 11 nucleotides align to TRBD1. This CDR3 has 14 amino acids. Unmatched junction bases numbered 8, after V lost 8 bases and J lost 6 bases. Germline assignment: CDR1 MDHEN and CDR2 SYDVKM. The CDR3 region is CASGSGTGGNGYTF. CDR3 nucleotides: TGTGCCAGCGGTTCCGGGACAGGGGGAAATGGCTACACCTTC.

The J gene is TRBJ2-7, the V gene TRBV9, with TRBD2 identical over 10 bases. V gave up 0 bases and J gave up 1 base; unmatched junction bases: 4. Germline V gives CDR1 SGDLS, CDR2 YYNGEE. The CDR3 loop spans 16 amino acids. The CDR3 reads CASSVGASGGSYEQYF. The CDR3 nucleotides are TGTGCCAGCAGCGTAGGAGCTAGCGGGGGTTCCTACGAGCAGTACTTC.

The V and J genes are TRBV6-5 and TRBJ2-7; 7 nucleotides align to TRBD2. V trimming: 2 bases; J trimming: 2 bases; junction bases outside the gene matches: 6. There are 15 residues in the CDR3. CDR1 and CDR2 (germline): MNHEY, SVGAGI. In DNA, the CDR3 is TGTGCCAGCAGTTACCCGGCCGCGGGAGCCTACGAGCAGTACTTC. Its protein product is CASSYPAAGAYEQYF.

The chain combines TRBV6-5 with TRBJ2-3; TRBD2 might be the D (5 bases). Germline assignment: CDR1 MNHEY and CDR2 SVGAGI. The CDR3 sequence is 14 residues long. The V and J ends lost 6 bases and 2 bases respectively, with 12 bases between them. The CDR3 nucleotides read TGTGCCAGCAGGGGTGAGGGTGTCACAGATACGCAGTATTTT. Translated: CASRGEGVTDTQYF.

The chain links TRBV21-1 to TRBJ2-1; the listed D gene, TRBD1, was not tested against the DNA. TRBV21-1 is marked as a pseudogene. The CDR3 covers 15 residues. The CDR3 protein is CASIPRGPACNEQFF. Here the CDR3 DNA reads TGTGCCAGCATCCCCAGGGGGCCGGCTTGCAATGAGCAGTTCTTC.

This chain links TRBV13 with TRBJ2-7, with 7 bases aligning to TRBD1. Per germline, CDR1 PRHDT and CDR2 FYEKMQ (reference sequence). The CDR3 contains 12 residues. V lost 9 bases to trimming and J lost 3 bases; unmatched junction nucleotides: 5. In DNA, the CDR3 is TGTGCCAGTGGGGGACAGAACTACGAGCAGTACTTC. Translating gives CASGGQNYEQYF. The full variable domain, with the rest looked up from reference TRBV13 and TRBJ2-7, is AAGVIQSPRHLIKEKRETATLKCYPIPRHDTVYWYQQGPGQDPQFLISFYEKMQSDKGSIPDRFSAQQFSDYHSELNMSSLELGDSALYFCASGGQNYEQYFGPGTRLTVT.

This rearrangement joins TRBV14 to TRBJ2-2, with 9 nucleotides matching TRBD2. Germline-derived CDR1 and CDR2 are SGHDN and FVKESK. Germline trimming cut 2 bases from V and 4 bases from J; bases unmatched to any gene: 11. CDR3 length: 18 amino acids. The CDR3 region has the DNA TGTGCCAGCAGCCAACGAGCTAGCGGGATTGTAGGCACCGGGGAGCTGTTTTTT. Its protein product is CASSQRASGIVGTGELFF.

The V call is TRBV4-1, the J call TRBJ2-1; possible D gene TRBD1, 5 bases. The CDR3 consists of 15 residues. V was pared by 5 bases and J by 1 base, with 12 bases between. Germline V gives CDR1 MGHRA, CDR2 YSYEKL. This CDR3 is CASSSQEPSYNEQFF. DNA of the CDR3: TGCGCCAGCAGCTCACAGGAACCTTCCTACAATGAGCAGTTCTTC.

The chain joins TRBV19 to TRBJ2-1; 8 bases align to TRBD1. Trimming at V came to 9 bases and at J to 7 bases, leaving 14 bases not matched to a gene. There are 15 residues in the CDR3. The germline CDR1 and CDR2 sequences are LNHDA and SQIVND (reference sequence). The CDR3 nucleotides are TGTGCCAGCCTTAGCAGACAGGGGTCGGTGAATGAGCAGTTCTTC. Translated: CASLSRQGSVNEQFF.